The source of this T cell receptor beta chain is a study of blood T cell repertoires in COVID-19. Looking at the study overall: Samples taken during acute and convalescent COVID-19 were collected in the United States, Italy and Spain.

Per the original methods: Reference gene primer amplification in the assay estimated nucleated cell counts. The table came from immunoSEQ multiplex PCR; TCRdb's copy has only in-frame clones and leaves some out. V, J and clone size are those of that table, while D and trimming were read from the DNA. Of about 71,000 clones listed, about 80% are singletons. This CDR3 has 11 amino acids. Germline V CDR1 and CDR2: GTSNPN, SVGIG (reference sequence). Trimming left V 5 bases short and J 1 base short, with 5 bases between. V gene TRBV30 combines with J gene TRBJ1-1; no clear D gene. The sample comprised peripheral blood. This TCR derives from an elderly woman with acute or convalescent COVID-19. The CDR3: CAWVKNTEAFF. The CDR3 DNA reads as TGTGCCTGGGTCAAGAACACTGAAGCTTTCTTT.